The T cell receptor (beta chain) described here comes from a study of T cell responses to AZD1222 COVID-19 vaccine (dated by TCRdb to the early 2020s). With respect to the entire study: AZD1222 recipients whose second dose came at about 4 weeks and those whose second dose came at about 12 weeks were combined into one group, since spike-specific TCR depth and breadth did not differ between the two schedules. TCR sequencing covered more than 230 trial participants: some 210 given two doses of AZD1222 and approximately 26 given two doses of MenACWY control vaccine. Trial participants were enrolled by age into 18-55, 56-69 and 70-plus year subgroups, with roughly 150, 30 and 60 TCR-sequenced participants respectively. Points the paper makes about the study in general: Most participants were white British and females outnumbered males, and the authors suggested that clonal diversity may have been underestimated. Epitopes outside the regions mutated in the B.1.351 and B.1.1.7 variants were reportedly recognized by nearly half of the unique spike-specific TCRs. Spike-specific TCR breadth and depth rose significantly after two AZD1222 doses compared with day 0 and with MenACWY recipients. Vaccine-associated CD4 TCRs spanned the whole spike protein, with dominant responses in regions 160-218 and 743-854. Conclusions about previously exposed vaccinees were limited because only six AZD1222 recipients were SARS-CoV-2 seropositive at baseline. Because no day 14 peak-response samples were available, the repertoires could be characterized only after the peak T cell response. In the small 56-69-year group, the increase in depth fell short of significance, most likely because of low power.

On this clone itself: Its antigen is currently not known. No clone much larger than this one lies a single base away; base qualities are absent.

From its cysteine to its phenylalanine, the CDR3 spans 19 amino acids. CDR3 DNA is the only sequence kept; it has 57 bases, read in frame from the first base. The germline V gene gives CDR1 as SGHVS and CDR2 as FQNEAQ. The V and J ends are trimmed by 2 bases and 0 bases, leaving 17 bases between them. The CDR3 regions of human TCRbeta chains were analyzed by immunosequencing. On the authors' methods: Repertoire TCRs were checked for matches against a reference library of SARS-CoV-2-specific TCRs that had been generated using the MIRA antigen-specificity platform. Breadth was defined as the fraction of unique TCRs that were SARS-CoV-2-associated, and depth was defined as the fraction of total T cells that were SARS-CoV-2-associated. Using the MIRA data, each spike-specific TCR was assigned both to the spike region to which the TCR was reactive and to a CD4 or CD8 class. Log10-transformed breadth and depth values were compared by one-way ANOVA with Sidak's multiple comparisons tests. This is the immuneACCESS table as TCRdb keeps it, with only in-frame sequences that have V and J called. A part of the clones is gone; compared with another copy, unresolved V genes explain less than half, and the rest is unexplained. D and trimming come from the DNA, and the V and J calls and clone size come from that table. This sample lists more than 100,000 clones; nearly 90% were detected once. Less than 4.5% of the sample is in the top ten clones.

The sample's time point, from its label and the paper: baseline before first vaccination. Vaccinee samples were obtained from the UK trials COV001 and COV002, which included a single-blind randomized controlled phase 2/3 trial of AZD1222 (ChAdOx1 nCoV-19) in healthy adults. Trial participant PBMC samples were collected at day 0 and day 28 after the second dose for TCRbeta chain sequencing. Recombination connected TRBV7-8 to TRBJ1-6; TRBD1 is a possible D gene, resting on 5 matching bases. The clonotype comes from an adult in good health. The material sequenced was peripheral blood, taken on day 0 of AZD1222 vaccination. The nucleotide sequence reads TGTGCCAGCAGCTTACCTCAGGGCATAACGAGCTCCTATAATTCACCCCTCCACTTT. This translates into CASSLPQGITSSYNSPLHF.